This TCR beta chain was documented in a study of blood T cell repertoires in COVID-19. Across the study: There were acute and convalescent COVID-19 samples, and they came from the United States, Italy and Spain. PBMCs, B-cell-depleted T cells, or T cells were the source of the cDNA or gDNA that made up the material.

Trimming stripped 2 bases from V and 4 bases from J, with 14 bases between. The germline V gene encodes CDR1 SGHAT and CDR2 FQNNGV. The CDR3 has 15 residues. In the source study's methods: The assay estimated nucleated cells by amplifying reference gene primers. The assay was immunoSEQ multiplex PCR, and TCRdb's table has in-frame clones only and misses some. That table supplies the V and J calls and clone size; D and trimming were determined from the DNA. Seen here are about 94,000 clones, about 80% observed once, and the top ten hold under 20%. The TCR originated in a human donor in a cohort sampled during active COVID-19. V is TRBV11-2 and J is TRBJ2-5; D is possibly TRBD2 (7 bases). Sequenced material: peripheral blood. Here the CDR3 reads CASSLNGGAGETQYF. The DNA for the CDR3 is TGTGCCAGCAGCTTAAATGGGGGGGCGGGAGAGACCCAGTACTTC. Drawing the rest from reference TRBV11-2 and TRBJ2-5, the complete variable domain is EAGVAQSPRYKIIEKRQSVAFWCNPISGHATLYWYQQILGQGPKLLIQFQNNGVVDDSQLPKDRFSAERLKGVDSTLKIQPAKLEDSAVYLCASSLNGGAGETQYFGPGTRLLVL.